This TCR beta chain was documented in a study of shared clonotypes between healthy human individuals. Original processing notes: ImmunoSEQ output held junction-only sequences without quality scores, so filtering differed. Sequenced by immunoSEQ multiplex PCR; TCRdb stores in-frame clones only, minus some. V, J and clone size were drawn from that table, and D and trimming were deduced from the DNA. Of about 1 million clones listed, around 78% were seen once; the top ten hold 0.4% to 0.55%. The study's findings and limits: A reduction in generation probabilities was seen for non-shared clonotypes relative to those shared by all four donors.

This clone has only a few counts. Its target is unknown. Trimming cost V 1 base and J 4 bases, with 10 bases left between them. Germline V lookup: CDR1 SGHTA, CDR2 FQGNSA. This CDR3 has 14 residues. The clonotype was recovered from a man between 18 and 29 years old in good health. Some clones in this sample may be carry-over from other donors' samples. Specimen: memory CD4+ T cells from PBMCs. This sample's subset: CD45RA-negative fraction. J is TRBJ2-5 and V is TRBV7-2; D is perhaps TRBD1 or TRBD2 (5 bases each). The CDR3 region has the DNA TGTGCCAGCAGCTTAGGGGGGTCTAGAGAGACCCAGTACTTC. Its protein product is CASSLGGSRETQYF. The full variable domain, completed using reference TRBV7-2 and TRBJ2-5, is GAGVSQSPSNKVTEKGKDVELRCDPISGHTALYWYRQSLGQGLEFLIYFQGNSAPDKSGLPSDRFSAERTGGSVSTLTIQRTQQEDSAVYLCASSLGGSRETQYFGPGTRLLVL.